This T cell receptor (beta chain) comes out of a study of shared clonotypes between healthy human individuals. Points from the study as a whole: Sequencing depth was expected to influence donor clonotype sharing.

For sorted subsets, approximately 0.2 ug DNA per replicate equaled 30,000 or so T cell genomes. Measured with immunoSEQ multiplex PCR; TCRdb has only the in-frame clones, and not every one. Of some 2,400,000 clones in the sample, about 94% were seen once. Notes on this clone: No antigen is known for it.

Donors were Caucasian adults residing in Nashville, Tennessee, USA. CDR1 is MNHNS and CDR2 is SASEGT in the germline V gene. With V trimmed by 6 bases and J by 5 bases, 6 bases remained unmatched. The CDR3 has 14 residues. The material sequenced was naive CD4+ T cells sorted from blood. As for subset: CD45RA+ positively selected. The rearrangement uses TRBV6-1 and TRBJ1-2; TRBD1 matches 10 bases. The clonotype was recovered from a man aged 18 to 29 in good health. CDR3: CASRGQGLLYGYTF. The CDR3 nucleotides read TGTGCCAGCAGGGGACAGGGGTTACTTTATGGCTACACCTTC.